The T cell receptor (beta chain) under discussion was sequenced for a study of CDR3 diversity in severe acne. TCRdb re-analysed the PCR reads in MiXCR, keeping a single row per CDR3 protein. Of roughly 100,000 distinct CDR3 sequences detected, about half appear once; the ten largest clones hold around an eighth. This clonotype has just one count. V was shortened by 7 bases and J by 9 bases, with 15 bases between the two germline ends. Germline-derived CDR1 and CDR2 are SNHLY and FYNNEI. CDR3 length: 12 amino acids. This chain connects TRBV2 to TRBJ2-5; unclear D gene. The receptor was isolated from a male donor with acne. The sample was blood. This CDR3 is CASKVSNQPQYF. CDR3 DNA: TGTGCCAGCAAAGTTAGCAATCAGCCCCAGTACTTC.